These 24 T cell receptor beta chains were sequenced from one sample in a study of control samples from healthy donors and cancer patients. Produced via immunoSEQ multiplex PCR; TCRdb's table is partial and in-frame only. This table holds roughly 130,000 clones, about 93% found once. The sample taken for sequencing was PBMCs. These receptors all stem from a man between 45 and 60 years old with head and neck cancer.

The rearrangement joins TRBV19 to TRBJ2-1; the D gene could be TRBD1 or TRBD2 (6 bases each). Germline V gene data show CDR1 as LNHDA and CDR2 as SQIVND (reference sequence). The CDR3 length is 15 residues. The V gene lost 6 bases and the J gene lost 8 bases, with 20 bases spanning the gap. CDR3 in amino acids: CASSRREGGLYEQFF. In DNA, the CDR3 is TGTGCCAGTAGCCGCAGAGAGGGGGGTTTGTATGAGCAGTTCTTC.

This rearrangement joins TRBV7-2 to TRBJ2-2, with 13 bases fitting TRBD2. The V segment lost 3 bases and the J segment 4 bases; nucleotides outside the gene matches: 8. The CDR3 extends over 18 amino acids. The germline V gene encodes CDR1 SGHTA and CDR2 FQGNSA. This CDR3 is CASSFRVRTSGSTGELFF. The CDR3, as DNA: TGTGCCAGCAGCTTTAGGGTCCGGACTAGCGGGAGCACCGGGGAGCTGTTTTTT. Full variable domain (outside the CDR3, taken from reference TRBV7-2 and TRBJ2-2): GAGVSQSPSNKVTEKGKDVELRCDPISGHTALYWYRQSLGQGLEFLIYFQGNSAPDKSGLPSDRFSAERTGGSVSTLTIQRTQQEDSAVYLCASSFRVRTSGSTGELFFGEGSRLTVL.

In nucleotides, the CDR3 is TGCGCCAGCAGTGCTCGGAGCTCCTACGAGCAGTACTTC. Amino acid sequence: CASSARSSYEQYF. The J gene is TRBJ2-7, the V gene TRBV10-2; the D is unclear. V dropped 4 bases and J dropped 0 bases, with 7 bases sitting between them. The length of the CDR3 is 13 residues. Germline CDR1 and CDR2: WSHSY and SAAADI.

This clone came up once. This chain uses TRBV23-1 with TRBJ2-2; 10 positions match TRBD1. TRBV23-1 is placed among ORFs of uncertain function. Unmatched junction bases numbered 3, after V lost 9 bases and J lost 2 bases. The CDR3 length is 14 residues. The CDR3 DNA is TGCGCCAGAGGGACAGGGGCCAACACCGGGGAGCTGTTTTTT. Its translation is CARGTGANTGELFF.

CDR3 sequence (DNA): TGTGCCAGTAGTATGGAGACTAGCGGGGGAACAGATACGCAGTATTTT. Protein sequence: CASSMETSGGTDTQYF. The J gene is TRBJ2-3, the V gene TRBV19, with 12 bases fitting TRBD2. Germline V gene data show CDR1 as LNHDA and CDR2 as SQIVND (reference sequence). Trimming removed 3 bases from V and 3 bases from J; junction bases left unmatched: 4. The CDR3 is 16 residues long. Looking up the rest from reference TRBV19 and TRBJ2-3 gives the full variable domain: DGGITQSPKYLFRKEGQNVTLSCEQNLNHDAMYWYRQDPGQGLRLIYYSQIVNDFQKGDIAEGYSVSREKKESFPLTVTSAQKNPTAFYLCASSMETSGGTDTQYFGPGTRLTVL.

The genes are TRBV18 and TRBJ1-1; D not resolved. V was pared by 6 bases and J by 3 bases, with 11 bases between. The CDR3 extends over 13 amino acids. Germline CDR1 and CDR2: KGHSH and LQKENI. CDR3 residues: CASSRKWDTEAFF. In DNA, the CDR3 is TGTGCCAGCTCCCGGAAATGGGACACTGAAGCTTTCTTT.

V is TRBV5-1 and J is TRBJ1-3, with 7 bases fitting TRBD1. V shed 2 bases and J 4 bases; nucleotides not matched to a gene: 9. The length of the CDR3 is 16 residues. Germline CDR1 and CDR2: SGHRS and YFSETQ. In DNA form, the CDR3 reads TGCGCCAGCAGCTTCCAAGGGGGCGCGTCAGGAAACACCATATATTTT. Translation: CASSFQGGASGNTIYF.

This clone has just one count. CDR3 sequence (DNA): TGTGCCAGCAGCCAAGCGGGGATGGCTGAAGCTTTCTTT. The encoded protein is CASSQAGMAEAFF. The genes are TRBV4-2 and TRBJ1-1; the D is unclear. The V gene's germline CDR1 is LGHNA and CDR2 YNFKEQ. V was trimmed by 1 base and J by 6 bases, leaving 9 bases between them. The CDR3 runs to 13 residues.

The chain couples TRBV28 to TRBJ2-7, with TRBD1 as a possible D gene (5 bases). V was trimmed by 2 bases and J by 4 bases, leaving 6 bases between them. CDR1 is MDHEN and CDR2 is SYDVKM in the germline V gene. CDR3 size: 12 residues. CDR3 DNA: TGTGCCAGCAGTTTAGGGGCGTACGAGCAGTACTTC. Translated, it gives CASSLGAYEQYF.

This chain links TRBV28 with TRBJ2-7, with D hard to call. Deletions cut 3 bases from V and 6 bases from J, with 9 bases between. CDR3 length: 12 amino acids. The germline V gene encodes CDR1 MDHEN and CDR2 SYDVKM. The CDR3 DNA is TGTGCCAGCAGTTTTTCCGCCCCCGAGCAGTACTTC. This translates into CASSFSAPEQYF.

The rearrangement joins TRBV5-6 to TRBJ2-5; D possibly uses TRBD1 or TRBD2 (6 bases each). Trimming removed 0 bases at V and 5 bases at J, with 8 bases between. The germline V gene encodes CDR1 SGHDT and CDR2 YYEEEE. CDR3 length: 13 residues. This chain's CDR3 is CASSLGRGETQYF. The CDR3 nucleotides are TGTGCCAGCAGCTTGGGGAGGGGGGAGACCCAGTACTTC.

The rearrangement uses TRBV24-1 and TRBJ2-7, with D uncertain. This CDR3 contains 13 residues. Germline CDR1 is KGHDR and CDR2 is SFDVKD. V dropped 5 bases and J dropped 1 base, with 8 bases sitting between them. In DNA, the CDR3 is TGTGCCACCAGTGCTCCGAATTCCTACGAGCAGTACTTC. Protein: CATSAPNSYEQYF.

The chain uses TRBV3-1 (or the pseudogene TRBV3-2) and TRBJ2-7; D is possibly TRBD1 (7 bases). Trimming pared 8 bases from V and 0 bases from J, leaving 11 bases between. Germline CDR1 is LGHDT and CDR2 is YNNKEL (reference sequence). CDR3 length equals 13 residues. The CDR3 is CASGGTVSYEQYF. The CDR3, as DNA: TGTGCCAGCGGAGGGACAGTCTCCTACGAGCAGTACTTC.

The V and J genes are TRBV7-2 and TRBJ2-5, with 9 bases that match TRBD2. Germline CDR1 is SGHTA and CDR2 is FQGNSA. The CDR3 has 15 residues. The V and J ends lost 7 bases and 1 base, in that order; junction bases with no gene match: 7. The CDR3 reads CASKYLAGTQETQYF. CDR3 nucleotides: TGTGCCAGCAAGTACCTAGCGGGGACCCAAGAGACCCAGTACTTC.

This clone has just a few counts. The chain employs TRBV19 and TRBJ1-1; D not resolved. Trimming removed 3 bases at V and 1 base at J, with 6 bases between. This CDR3 spans 13 amino acids. Germline CDR1 is LNHDA and CDR2 is SQIVND (reference sequence). The CDR3 here is CASSILPNTEAFF. Written as DNA, the CDR3 is TGTGCCAGTAGTATTTTGCCGAACACTGAAGCTTTCTTT.

This rearrangement joins TRBV11-2 to TRBJ2-3; tentative D call: TRBD1 (6 bases). The germline CDR1 and CDR2 sequences are SGHAT and FQNNGV. V was pared by 5 bases and J by 0 bases, with 9 bases between. The CDR3 has 14 residues. In nucleotides, the CDR3 is TGTGCCAGCAGCCCAGGGGCTAGCACAGATACGCAGTATTTT. It translates to CASSPGASTDTQYF.

The chain uses TRBV6-5 and TRBJ1-1; D gene unclear. Germline lookup yields CDR1 MNHEY and CDR2 SVGAGI. The CDR3 spans 14 residues. The V end lost 4 bases, the J end lost 5 bases, and 14 bases lay between the germline ends. Written as DNA, the CDR3 is TGTGCCAGCAGTTCCCCGGGCCGAGGGACTGAAGCTTTCTTT. The encoded protein is CASSSPGRGTEAFF.

V gene TRBV14 combines with J gene TRBJ1-1; D perhaps matches TRBD1 (6 bases). The CDR3 runs 15 residues. V lost 0 bases to trimming and J lost 7 bases, with 15 bases between them. Germline V CDR1 and CDR2: SGHDN, FVKESK. This CDR3 is CASSQDGGPNNEAFF. The CDR3 DNA reads as TGTGCCAGCAGCCAAGACGGGGGCCCCAATAATGAAGCTTTCTTT.

This clone has only one observation. The sample has other DNA sequences that encode this CDR3 too. This chain links TRBV7-2 with TRBJ1-1, with D perhaps matching TRBD1 (6 bases). Germline CDR1 reads SGHTA; CDR2 reads FQGNSA. V gave up 2 bases and J gave up 1 base, with 8 bases separating them. This CDR3 is built from 14 residues. CDR3 region: CASSLQGRNTEAFF. The DNA of the CDR3 is TGTGCCAGCAGCTTACAGGGGCGGAACACTGAAGCTTTCTTT.

The rearrangement links TRBV9 to TRBJ1-6; 10 bases agree with TRBD1. Trimming removed 3 bases from V and 11 bases from J; junction bases left unmatched: 5. Per germline, CDR1 SGDLS and CDR2 YYNGEE. The CDR3 is made up of 14 amino acids. CDR3 amino acids: CASSGGQGTAPLHF. In DNA, the CDR3 is TGTGCCAGCAGCGGGGGACAGGGGACGGCACCCCTCCACTTT.

This clone was recorded once. The CDR3, as DNA: TGTGCCAGCTCACCACCGAGCCTCTCCTACGAGCAGTACTTC. It specifies CASSPPSLSYEQYF. The chain employs TRBV18 and TRBJ2-7; D is undetermined. Trimming removed 0 bases at V and 0 bases at J, with 6 bases between. CDR1 is KGHSH, CDR2 LQKENI, per germline. This CDR3 has 14 residues.

This clone occurred once. The rearrangement uses TRBV4-1 and TRBJ1-4; D is uncertain. The CDR3 is made up of 13 amino acids. Deletions cut 1 base from V and 6 bases from J, with 6 bases between. Germline V gene sequence: CDR1 MGHRA, CDR2 YSYEKL. Written as DNA, the CDR3 is TGCGCCAGCAGCCAAGTCATCGATGAAAAACTGTTTTTT. Translation gives CASSQVIDEKLFF.

The chain is built from TRBV30 and TRBJ2-2, with D perhaps matching TRBD1 (6 bases). Germline V gene sequence: CDR1 GTSNPN, CDR2 SVGIG (reference sequence). The V end lost 2 bases, the J end lost 5 bases, and 12 bases lay between the germline ends. CDR3 length equals 14 residues. CDR3 sequence (DNA): TGTGCCTGGAGTAACAGGGTGAGGACCGGGGAGCTGTTTTTT. Translating it yields CAWSNRVRTGELFF.

J is TRBJ2-1 and V is TRBV6-7; 8 bases match TRBD2. TRBV6-7 is reported as an ORF; its role is uncertain. This CDR3 has 18 amino acids. Trimming took 5 bases from V and 2 from J; bases not matched to a gene: 14. CDR3 residues: CASSLGGSGGSPYNEQFF. CDR3 bases: TGTGCCAGCAGTCTCGGTGGGAGCGGGGGATCTCCCTACAATGAGCAGTTCTTC.